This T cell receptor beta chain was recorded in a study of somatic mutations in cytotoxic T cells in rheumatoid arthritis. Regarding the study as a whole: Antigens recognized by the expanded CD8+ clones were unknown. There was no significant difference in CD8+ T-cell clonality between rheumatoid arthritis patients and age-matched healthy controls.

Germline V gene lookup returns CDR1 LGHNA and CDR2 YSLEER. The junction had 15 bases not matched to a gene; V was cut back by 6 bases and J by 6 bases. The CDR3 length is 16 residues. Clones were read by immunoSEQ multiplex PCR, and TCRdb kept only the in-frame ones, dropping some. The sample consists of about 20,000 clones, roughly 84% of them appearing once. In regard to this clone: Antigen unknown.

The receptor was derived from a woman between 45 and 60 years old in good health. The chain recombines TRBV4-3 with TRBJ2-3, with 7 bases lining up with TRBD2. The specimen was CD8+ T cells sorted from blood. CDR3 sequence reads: CASSLHRGVAGDTQYF. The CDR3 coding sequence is TGCGCCAGCAGTCTCCACCGGGGGGTCGCAGGGGATACGCAGTATTTT.